The 29 T cell receptor beta chains given below trace back to one sample, sequenced in a study of T cell responses to AZD1222 COVID-19 vaccine. Clones were sequenced by immunoSEQ multiplex PCR, and TCRdb holds only the in-frame ones, with some missing. The sample has fewer than 300,000 clones, approximately 93% seen once. Sample: peripheral blood, taken on day 0 of AZD1222 vaccination. The receptors here all came from an adult in good health.

The chain joins TRBV10-1 to TRBJ1-2, with D possibly TRBD1 on 6 matching bases. This CDR3 has 18 residues. Germline CDR1 WNHNN, CDR2 SYGVQD (reference sequence). Trimming removed 1 base from V and 6 bases from J, with 24 bases in between. The CDR3 nucleotides are TGCGCCAGCAGTGAGTATCGGATGGGGGCCGCCATTCTCCATGGCTACACCTTC. It is translated as CASSEYRMGAAILHGYTF.

This clone has just one count. This chain links TRBV27 with TRBJ1-5; D is unresolved. The germline gives CDR1 MNHEY, CDR2 SMNVEV (reference sequence). This CDR3 region has 17 residues. Trimming pared 0 bases from V and 1 base from J, leaving 13 bases between. The CDR3 DNA is TGTGCCAGCAGTTTATCGGCTCCAGGTTACAGCAATCAGCCCCAGCATTTT. Translated, it gives CASSLSAPGYSNQPQHF.

This clone was recorded once. This CDR3 reads CASSVTGGRNSPLHF. In DNA, the CDR3 is TGTGCCAGCAGCGTAACAGGGGGCAGAAATTCACCCCTCCACTTT. The V gene is TRBV9, the J gene TRBJ1-6; 9 bases are a match to TRBD1. The CDR3 loop spans 15 amino acids. The V and J ends lost 1 base and 7 bases, in that order; junction bases with no gene match: 3. Germline-derived CDR1 and CDR2 are SGDLS and YYNGEE.

The chain has TRBV7-9 and TRBJ1-6; 7 bases align to TRBD1. CDR1 and CDR2 from the germline V gene are SEHNR and FQNEAQ (reference sequence). Trimming took 5 bases from V and 13 from J; bases not matched to a gene: 8. The CDR3 is 13 residues long. The CDR3, as DNA: TGTGCCAGCAGCCCCGCCGAACAGGGGCCCCTCCACTTT. Its translation: CASSPAEQGPLHF.

This chain connects TRBV5-4 to TRBJ2-7; 8 nucleotides agree with TRBD2. CDR1 and CDR2 from the germline V gene are SGHNT and YYREEE (reference sequence). The V segment lost 4 bases and the J segment 7 bases; nucleotides outside the gene matches: 16. The CDR3 has 16 amino acids. CDR3 in DNA: TGTGCCAGCAGCCCGGGGGGCGGGAGGACCTCTGGGGAGCAGTACTTC. Translated: CASSPGGGRTSGEQYF.

This rearrangement joins TRBV4-1 to TRBJ2-7, with TRBD1 matching over 10 bases. V trimming: 4 bases; J trimming: 0 bases; junction bases outside the gene matches: 3. CDR3 size: 15 residues. The germline CDR1 and CDR2 sequences are MGHRA and YSYEKL. The CDR3 DNA follows: TGCGCCAGCAGCCGGGGACAGGGGAGCTCCTACGAGCAGTACTTC. Protein: CASSRGQGSSYEQYF.

V is TRBV28 and J is TRBJ1-3; D remains ambiguous. The ends were cut back, 6 bases at V and 0 bases at J, with 3 bases in the middle. CDR1 is MDHEN and CDR2 is SYDVKM in the germline V gene. This CDR3 spans 12 amino acids. CDR3 DNA: TGTGCCAGCAGCGTCTCTGGAAACACCATATATTTT. Translating it yields CASSVSGNTIYF.

The chain recombines TRBV19 with TRBJ2-7, with TRBD2 as a possible D gene (5 bases). The CDR3 totals 13 residues. Trimming pared 3 bases from V and 6 bases from J, leaving 12 bases between. Per the germline V gene, CDR1 is LNHDA and CDR2 is SQIVND (reference sequence). This CDR3 is CASSMRENLEQYF. CDR3 bases: TGTGCCAGTAGTATGAGGGAGAATCTCGAGCAGTACTTC.

The chain couples TRBV20-1 to TRBJ2-7, with TRBD1 matching over 7 bases. The CDR3 has 16 amino acids. Germline V gene sequence: CDR1 DFQATT, CDR2 SNEGSKA (reference sequence). Unmatched junction bases numbered 12, after V lost 3 bases and J lost 1 base. The chain's CDR3 is CSASATPGQFSYEQYF. The CDR3 nucleotides read TGCAGTGCTAGTGCCACTCCGGGACAGTTTTCCTACGAGCAGTACTTC.

V gene TRBV30 combines with J gene TRBJ1-5; D might be TRBD1 (5 bases). V gave up 1 base and J gave up 3 bases, with 13 bases separating them. The CDR3 is made up of 15 amino acids. Germline V lookup: CDR1 GTSNPN, CDR2 SVGIG (reference sequence). The CDR3: CAWSAAGGYNQPQHF. The CDR3 DNA reads TGTGCCTGGAGTGCCGCTGGGGGGTACAATCAGCCCCAGCATTTT.

The rearrangement joins TRBV6-1 to TRBJ2-1; TRBD1 might be the D (5 bases). This CDR3 has 16 amino acids. Germline lookup yields CDR1 MNHNS and CDR2 SASEGT. V lost 4 bases to trimming and J lost 3 bases, with 16 bases between them. The CDR3 DNA reads TGTGCCAGCAGTGTTGGGCAGGGCCCCAGCTACAATGAGCAGTTCTTC. Protein product: CASSVGQGPSYNEQFF.

The chain joins TRBV27 to TRBJ2-7; 11 nucleotides match TRBD1. This CDR3 comprises 14 residues. The V gene's germline CDR1 is MNHEY and CDR2 SMNVEV (reference sequence). V shed 4 bases and J 4 bases; nucleotides not matched to a gene: 3. The CDR3 loop reads CASSYGTGGYEQYF. The CDR3 nucleotides read TGTGCCAGCAGTTATGGGACAGGGGGATACGAGCAGTACTTC.

The J gene is TRBJ2-1, the V gene TRBV10-2; 7 positions match TRBD1. Losses at the gene ends were 6 bases for V and 7 bases for J; bases not matched to a gene: 6. The CDR3 consists of 13 residues. Germline V gene data show CDR1 as WSHSY and CDR2 as SAAADI. The CDR3 loop is CASRGQSSNEQFF. The DNA of the CDR3 is TGCGCCAGCAGGGGACAGAGTTCGAATGAGCAGTTCTTC.

This clone was seen a single time. This sequence joins TRBV27 and TRBJ2-3; TRBD1 agrees at 7 bases. CDR1 is MNHEY and CDR2 is SMNVEV in the germline V gene (reference sequence). This CDR3 comprises 15 residues. V was pared by 7 bases and J by 2 bases, with 9 bases of the junction left unmatched. The CDR3 here is CASTRWDSVTDTQYF. The DNA for the CDR3 is TGTGCCAGCACCCGTTGGGACAGCGTCACAGATACGCAGTATTTT.

The chain is built from TRBV19 and TRBJ1-2; 10 positions match TRBD1. With V trimmed by 4 bases and J by 6 bases, 2 bases remained unmatched. The CDR3 is 13 residues long. Germline V gives CDR1 LNHDA, CDR2 SQIVND (reference sequence). The CDR3 sequence is CASSTGQGNGYTF. The CDR3 DNA reads as TGTGCCAGTAGTACGGGACAGGGGAATGGCTACACCTTC.

V gene TRBV2 combines with J gene TRBJ2-7; D is unresolved. V shed 6 bases and J shed 5 bases, with 17 bases lying between them. The CDR3 totals 14 residues. Germline V CDR1 and CDR2: SNHLY, FYNNEI. The CDR3 DNA is TGTGCCAGCAGCCTAAAGTGGGGAAACAACGAGCAGTACTTC. Residues: CASSLKWGNNEQYF.

This clone has just one count. The chain recombines TRBV6-5 with TRBJ2-3, with 7 nucleotides matching TRBD1. The CDR3 is made up of 15 amino acids. Per germline, CDR1 MNHEY and CDR2 SVGAGI. The junction had 6 bases not matched to a gene; V was cut back by 6 bases and J by 0 bases. CDR3 in DNA: TGTGCCAGCAGGGCCCGGGACAGAAGCACAGATACGCAGTATTTT. The encoded protein is CASRARDRSTDTQYF.

V is TRBV7-2 and J is TRBJ1-5; the D gene is possibly TRBD1 (5 bases). The CDR3 is 14 amino acids. The V gene lost 1 base and the J gene lost 9 bases, with 13 bases spanning the gap. The germline V gene has CDR1 SGHTA and CDR2 FQGNSA. The CDR3 bases are TGTGCCAGCAGCTTAGACGGGGGAGGAAGGCCCCAGCATTTT. Encoded protein: CASSLDGGGRPQHF.

The chain joins TRBV27 to TRBJ2-6; D unclear. Germline V gives CDR1 MNHEY, CDR2 SMNVEV (reference sequence). The ends were cut back, 1 base at V and 3 bases at J, with 13 bases in the middle. The CDR3 covers 17 residues. CDR3 sequence (DNA): TGTGCCAGCAGTTTATTCCCAGCTACGGGTGGGGCCAACGTCCTGACTTTC. This encodes CASSLFPATGGANVLTF.

The chain joins TRBV7-9 to TRBJ2-5, with a tentative D call TRBD2 (6 bases). Germline CDR1 is SEHNR and CDR2 is FQNEAQ (reference sequence). CDR3 length: 17 residues. V was shortened by 2 bases and J by 4 bases, with 20 bases between the two germline ends. The CDR3 loop reads CASSLRPTRGTPETQYF. CDR3 bases: TGTGCCAGCAGCTTAAGGCCGACTAGAGGAACCCCAGAGACCCAGTACTTC.

V is TRBV13 and J is TRBJ1-2, with 7 bases identical to TRBD1. In germline, CDR1 is PRHDT, CDR2 FYEKMQ (reference sequence). V lost 5 bases to trimming and J lost 3 bases; unmatched junction nucleotides: 6. This CDR3 is 14 amino acids long. The CDR3 loop is CASSHDRAHYGYTF. The DNA of the CDR3 is TGTGCCAGCAGCCACGACAGGGCCCACTATGGCTACACCTTC.

The chain joins TRBV7-2 to TRBJ1-1; D not resolved. CDR3 size: 15 residues. The germline V gene has CDR1 SGHTA and CDR2 FQGNSA. Trimming left V 3 bases short and J 3 bases short, with 14 bases between. CDR3 DNA sequence: TGTGCCAGCAGCTTCCCAATCCTCCCGGACACTGAAGCTTTCTTT. This sequence encodes CASSFPILPDTEAFF.

The chain carries TRBV6-2 or TRBV6-3 and TRBJ2-1, with D possibly matching TRBD2 (6 bases). The CDR3 sequence is 15 residues long. Trimming removed 2 bases at V and 6 bases at J, with 14 bases between. CDR1 MNHEY and CDR2 SVGEGT come from the germline V gene. CDR3 region: CASSYVAGSFNEQFF. The DNA of the CDR3 is TGTGCCAGCAGTTACGTTGCGGGGTCTTTCAATGAGCAGTTCTTC.

V and J are TRBV7-9 and TRBJ1-1; 7 bases are a match to TRBD1. CDR3 length: 15 amino acids. V dropped 6 bases and J dropped 1; count of bases not matched to a gene: 8. Germline-derived CDR1 and CDR2 are SEHNR and FQNEAQ (reference sequence). CDR3 residues: CASRGAQGWNTEAFF. CDR3 bases: TGTGCCAGCAGAGGGGCACAGGGGTGGAACACTGAAGCTTTCTTT.

The rearrangement uses TRBV3-1 (or the pseudogene TRBV3-2) and TRBJ1-6; 8 nucleotides match TRBD1. In germline, CDR1 is LGHDT, CDR2 YNNKEL (reference sequence). The V segment lost 2 bases and the J segment 8 bases; nucleotides outside the gene matches: 2. This CDR3 is 14 amino acids long. CDR3 nucleotide sequence: TGTGCCAGCAGCCAAACAGGGGGACATTCACCCCTCCACTTT. Translation: CASSQTGGHSPLHF.

This clone was seen a single time. The J gene is TRBJ2-1, the V gene TRBV5-4, with D tentatively TRBD2 (5 bases). Per the germline V gene, CDR1 is SGHNT and CDR2 is YYREEE (reference sequence). Between the trimmed V and J ends, which lost 4 bases and 9 bases, there was a span of 17 bases. The length of the CDR3 is 14 residues. CDR3 residues: CASSGVRGRAEQFF. CDR3 nucleotides: TGTGCCAGCAGCGGCGTTCGGGGTCGGGCTGAGCAGTTCTTC.

The chain uses TRBV5-1 and TRBJ1-3, with D possibly TRBD1 on 5 matching bases. CDR1 and CDR2 (germline): SGHRS, YFSETQ. The V gene lost 4 bases and the J gene lost 6 bases, with 17 bases spanning the gap. This CDR3 is built from 15 residues. The CDR3 is CASSAGGTVANTIYF. The CDR3 bases are TGCGCCAGCAGCGCGGGCGGGACGGTAGCAAACACCATATATTTT.

CDR3 residues: CASSEALGTRNQPQHF. In DNA form, the CDR3 reads TGTGCCAGCAGTGAAGCGCTTGGGACACGCAATCAGCCCCAGCATTTT. The rearrangement uses TRBV2 and TRBJ1-5; D may be TRBD1 (6 bases). CDR1 SNHLY and CDR2 FYNNEI come from the germline V gene. The CDR3 spans 16 residues. The ends were cut back, 0 bases at V and 2 bases at J, with 11 bases in the middle.

This chain links TRBV24-1 with TRBJ1-5, with a possible D match to TRBD1 (5 bases). The V and J ends lost 5 bases and 4 bases respectively, with 14 bases between them. Germline CDR1 is KGHDR and CDR2 is SFDVKD. This CDR3 is built from 15 residues. The CDR3 is CATSGFGDSNQPQHF. For the CDR3, the DNA is TGTGCCACCAGTGGATTCGGGGACTCAAATCAGCCCCAGCATTTT.